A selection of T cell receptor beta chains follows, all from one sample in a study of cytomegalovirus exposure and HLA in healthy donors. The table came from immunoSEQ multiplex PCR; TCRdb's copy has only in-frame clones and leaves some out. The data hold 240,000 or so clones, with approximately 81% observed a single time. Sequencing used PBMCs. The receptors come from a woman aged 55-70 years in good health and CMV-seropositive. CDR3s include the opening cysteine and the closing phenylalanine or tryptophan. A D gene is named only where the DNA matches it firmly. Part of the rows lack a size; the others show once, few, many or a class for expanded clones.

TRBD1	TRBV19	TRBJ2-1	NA	CARETGSVYNEQFF	TGTGCCAGGGAGACAGGGTCGGTTTACAATGAGCAGTTCTTC
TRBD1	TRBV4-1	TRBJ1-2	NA	CASSQYPGQDAGDYGYTF	TGCGCCAGCAGCCAATATCCGGGACAGGACGCCGGGGACTATGGCTACACCTTC
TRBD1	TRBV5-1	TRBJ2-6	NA	CASSLYLTGGNSGANVLTF	TGCGCCAGCAGCTTATATTTGACAGGGGGAAACTCTGGGGCCAACGTCCTGACTTTC
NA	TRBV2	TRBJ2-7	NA	CASSGGQGRYEQYF	TGTGCCAGCAGTGGGGGGCAGGGTCGGTACGAGCAGTACTTC
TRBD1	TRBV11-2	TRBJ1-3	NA	CASSFDHRGYRNTIYF	TGTGCCAGCAGCTTCGACCACAGGGGGTATCGAAACACCATATATTTT
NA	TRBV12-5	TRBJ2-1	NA	CASGLVDFHNEQFF	TGTGCTAGTGGTTTGGTAGACTTTCACAATGAGCAGTTCTTC
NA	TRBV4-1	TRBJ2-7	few	CASSQEGTGVGYEQYF	TGCGCCAGCAGCCAAGAAGGGACGGGAGTCGGTTACGAGCAGTACTTC
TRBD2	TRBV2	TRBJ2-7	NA	CASTQVTSGSAEQYF	TGTGCCAGCACCCAAGTTACTAGCGGGAGCGCCGAGCAGTACTTC
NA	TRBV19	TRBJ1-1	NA	CASSIGVRIYTEAFF	TGTGCCAGTAGTATCGGGGTCCGAATATACACTGAAGCTTTCTTT
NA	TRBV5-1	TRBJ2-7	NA	CASSREGYEQYF	TGCGCCAGCAGCCGAGAGGGCTACGAGCAGTACTTC
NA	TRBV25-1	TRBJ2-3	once	CASSEGSRSSTDTQYF	TGTGCCAGCAGTGAAGGTTCGAGGTCTAGCACAGATACGCAGTATTTT
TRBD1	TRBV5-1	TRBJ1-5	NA	CASSLGQGTGQPQHF	TGCGCCAGCAGCCTGGGACAGGGTACCGGTCAGCCCCAGCATTTT
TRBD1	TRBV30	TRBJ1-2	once	CAWSGQGALGYGYTF	TGTGCCTGGAGCGGACAGGGGGCGCTTGGGTATGGCTACACCTTC
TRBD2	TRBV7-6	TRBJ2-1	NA	CASSLATGTSSQFF	TGTGCCAGCAGCTTAGCCACCGGGACTAGTTCTCAGTTCTTC
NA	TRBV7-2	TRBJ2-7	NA	CASSSLEAGPEQYF	TGTGCCAGCAGCAGCTTAGAGGCGGGCCCCGAGCAGTACTTC
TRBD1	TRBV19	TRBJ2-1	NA	CASSLGTGSYNEQFF	TGTGCCAGTAGCCTCGGGACAGGGTCCTACAATGAGCAGTTCTTC
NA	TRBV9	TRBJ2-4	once	CASSPGTQDIQYF	TGTGCCAGCAGCCCTGGGACTCAGGACATTCAGTACTTC